Here is one T cell receptor (beta chain) with its context. Its antigen is currently not known. Base qualities are not provided; no much larger clone lies one nucleotide away. From the germline V gene, CDR1 is SGHRS and CDR2 is YFSETQ. The cysteine opens and the phenylalanine closes a CDR3 of 14 amino acids. The kept DNA is CDR3 alone, 42 bases in frame from the first base. At the junction V is shortened by 0 bases and J by 2 bases; bases outside the gene matches: 0. This sample is drawn from a study of T cells in lung cancer brain metastases (dated by TCRdb to between 2017 and 2018). Background on the whole study: Of the approximately 20 patients, 15 to 17 had a history of tobacco use, with a median of around 41 pack-years. Of the approximately 20 patients, under 19 received no interval therapy between resection of the primary and resection of the metastasis. The primary and brain metastasis specimens were acquired a median of around 380 days apart. In this study, the TCR beta CDR3 repertoires of fully resected primary non-small cell lung cancers were compared with those of paired brain metastases. The cohort included about 20 patients who provided around 40 specimens, with each patient contributing one primary lung lesion and one brain metastasis. Of the patients, fewer than 13 were female and several were male, and their median age at first diagnosis was around 57 years. The average DNA integrity number was less than 4.5 in both primary and metastatic specimens, and the two sites did not differ significantly.

Patients had resection for either synchronous oligometastatic disease or delayed recurrence of a solitary brain metastasis. To avoid including cancers other than NSCLC, any patient with a history of multiple malignancies was excluded. Tumor areas were macrodissected from a few deparaffinized approximately 9.5 um unstained sections under guidance from marked H&E slides. Every specimen was formalin-fixed and paraffin-embedded (FFPE). Genomic DNA was extracted using the AllPrep DNA/RNA FFPE Kit. Between roughly 2 and 5 ug genomic DNA was input per sample, with paired samples receiving equal DNA input. TCR beta libraries were built with the immunoSEQ hsTCRbeta Kit using multiplexed V and J gene primers in two PCR steps. Pooled libraries, together with positive and negative controls, were sequenced on an Illumina MiSeq with a 100-cycle paired-end protocol. The source study handled its data this way. The immunoSEQ vendor processed the raw data into normalized, annotated TCR beta repertoire reports. Richness was defined as the number of unique clones by nucleotide sequence, and the iChao1 and Efron-Thisted estimators were used to extrapolate total richness. Pielou's evenness, Simpson's index, top-ten clone proportional abundance, and Morisita overlap index were used to characterize and compare paired lesions. Imported from immuneACCESS, the table was reduced by TCRdb to in-frame sequences with V and J called. These copies leave out some clones; in studies compared against another copy, an unresolved V gene accounts for under half, and the cause of the remainder is not known. That table is the source of V, J and clone size, and D and trimming were worked out from the DNA. Recorded for this sample are some 5,000 clones; approximately 83% of them occurred a single time. Roughly 2.6% of the sample is held by the ten biggest clonotypes.

Overall results and qualifications from the work: Brain metastases had significantly fewer unique productive clones than paired primaries (median about 1,500 versus 4,200). Most clones were specific to a single lesion, and paired lesions overlapped only to a limited degree (mean Morisita index 0.23). DNA fragmentation in the FFPE samples may have kept the complete infiltrating T cell repertoire from being retrieved. The study could not control for the effects of preoperative corticosteroids on T cell infiltration in brain metastases. A significantly larger repertoire fraction was made up by the ten most abundant clones in brain metastases than in primaries, which was suggestive of clonal expansion.

The sequence derives from a middle-aged man with non-small cell lung cancer. The V gene is TRBV5-1 and the J gene is TRBJ1-2, with 8 bases aligning to TRBD1. The source material was tumor tissue from the primary lung tumor. The sample's cell subset or site label is to be understood as: primary lung cancer lesion. The CDR3 has the sequence CASSLDRGNYGYTF. The DNA reads as follows: TGCGCCAGCAGCTTGGACAGGGGGAACTATGGCTACACCTTC.